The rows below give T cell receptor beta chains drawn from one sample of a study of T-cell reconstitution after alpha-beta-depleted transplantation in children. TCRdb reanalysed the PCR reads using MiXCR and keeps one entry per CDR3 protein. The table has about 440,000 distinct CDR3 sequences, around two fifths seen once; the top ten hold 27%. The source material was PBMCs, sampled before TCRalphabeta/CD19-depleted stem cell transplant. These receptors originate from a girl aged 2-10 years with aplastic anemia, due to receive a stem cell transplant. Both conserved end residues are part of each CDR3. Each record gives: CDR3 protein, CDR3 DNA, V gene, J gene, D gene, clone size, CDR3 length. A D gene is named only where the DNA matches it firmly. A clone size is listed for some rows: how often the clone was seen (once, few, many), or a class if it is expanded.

cdr3_aa: CASSPDRVDYGYTF
cdr3_nt: TGTGCCAGTAGTCCCGACAGGGTGGACTATGGCTACACCTTC
v_call: TRBV19
j_call: TRBJ1-2
d_call: TRBD1
clone_size: NA
cdr3_length: 14

cdr3_aa: CASSLWQEKPYEQYF
cdr3_nt: TGTGCCAGCAGCTTGTGGCAGGAGAAGCCCTACGAGCAGTACTTC
v_call: TRBV5-5
j_call: TRBJ2-7
d_call: NA
clone_size: NA
cdr3_length: 15

cdr3_aa: CASSFSGRWETQYF
cdr3_nt: TGTGCCAGCAGTTTTTCGGGACGGTGGGAGACCCAGTACTTC
v_call: TRBV27
j_call: TRBJ2-5
d_call: NA
clone_size: few
cdr3_length: 14

cdr3_aa: CASSHLAGPGDTQYF
cdr3_nt: TGTGCCAGCAGTCATCTAGCGGGGCCGGGAGATACGCAGTATTTT
v_call: TRBV7-9
j_call: TRBJ2-3
d_call: TRBD2
clone_size: NA
cdr3_length: 15

cdr3_aa: CASRQGAEGNIQYF
cdr3_nt: TGCGCCAGCAGGCAAGGGGCTGAGGGAAACATTCAGTACTTC
v_call: TRBV5-1
j_call: TRBJ2-4
d_call: NA
clone_size: NA
cdr3_length: 14

cdr3_aa: CASSPSGTGGRTEAFF
cdr3_nt: TGTGCCAGCAGTCCCTCCGGGACAGGGGGAAGGACTGAAGCTTTCTTT
v_call: TRBV6-1
j_call: TRBJ1-1
d_call: TRBD1
clone_size: few
cdr3_length: 16

cdr3_aa: CASSPWQVNEQFF
cdr3_nt: TGTGCCAGCTCACCATGGCAGGTTAATGAGCAGTTCTTC
v_call: TRBV18
j_call: TRBJ2-1
d_call: NA
clone_size: NA
cdr3_length: 13

cdr3_aa: CASSLAVGGRTGELFF
cdr3_nt: TGTGCCAGCAGCTTGGCTGTCGGGGGGAGGACCGGGGAGCTGTTTTTT
v_call: TRBV5-4
j_call: TRBJ2-2
d_call: TRBD2
clone_size: NA
cdr3_length: 16

cdr3_aa: CASSPAGQRYGYTF
cdr3_nt: TGTGCCAGCAGCCCGGCAGGACAACGATATGGCTACACCTTC
v_call: TRBV7-9
j_call: TRBJ1-2
d_call: NA
clone_size: few
cdr3_length: 14

cdr3_aa: CASSWQGAGYVDEQFF
cdr3_nt: TGCGCCAGCAGCTGGCAGGGGGCTGGTTACGTAGATGAGCAGTTCTTC
v_call: TRBV5-1
j_call: TRBJ2-1
d_call: TRBD1
clone_size: few
cdr3_length: 16

cdr3_aa: CASSGGSRETQYF
cdr3_nt: TGCGCCAGCAGCGGCGGATCTCGAGAGACCCAGTACTTC
v_call: TRBV5-1
j_call: TRBJ2-5
d_call: NA
clone_size: NA
cdr3_length: 13

cdr3_aa: CASSYLQAGANYGYTF
cdr3_nt: TGTGCCAGCAGTTACTTACAGGCAGGAGCTAACTATGGCTACACCTTC
v_call: TRBV6-5
j_call: TRBJ1-2
d_call: NA
clone_size: few
cdr3_length: 16

cdr3_aa: CASSKGSGAGYEQYF
cdr3_nt: TGTGCCAGCAGCAAGGGGTCGGGAGCCGGTTACGAGCAGTACTTC
v_call: TRBV11-2
j_call: TRBJ2-7
d_call: NA
clone_size: NA
cdr3_length: 15

cdr3_aa: CASSLKVLARSNTEAFF
cdr3_nt: TGCGCCAGCAGTTTAAAGGTCCTGGCCAGATCGAACACTGAAGCTTTCTTT
v_call: TRBV5-1
j_call: TRBJ1-1
d_call: NA
clone_size: NA
cdr3_length: 17

cdr3_aa: CSASPTGWELYEQYF
cdr3_nt: TGCAGTGCCAGTCCGACGGGATGGGAACTTTACGAGCAGTACTTC
v_call: TRBV20-1
j_call: TRBJ2-7
d_call: NA
clone_size: many
cdr3_length: 15

cdr3_aa: CASSTQTGMNTEAFF
cdr3_nt: TGTGCCAGCAGCACCCAGACAGGGATGAACACTGAAGCTTTCTTT
v_call: TRBV5-5
j_call: TRBJ1-1
d_call: TRBD1
clone_size: many
cdr3_length: 15

cdr3_aa: CRAGDGDYEQYF
cdr3_nt: TGCAGGGCGGGGGACGGAGACTACGAGCAGTACTTC
v_call: TRBV20-1
j_call: TRBJ2-7
d_call: TRBD2
clone_size: few
cdr3_length: 12

cdr3_aa: CASSYEPGNEQFF
cdr3_nt: TGCGCCAGCAGCTATGAACCAGGGAATGAGCAGTTCTTC
v_call: TRBV5-1
j_call: TRBJ2-1
d_call: NA
clone_size: NA
cdr3_length: 13

cdr3_aa: CASSFSQGTQTQYF
cdr3_nt: TGTGCCAGCAGTTTTTCACAGGGAACACAGACCCAGTACTTC
v_call: TRBV27
j_call: TRBJ2-5
d_call: NA
clone_size: few
cdr3_length: 14

cdr3_aa: CASRYSGLEDEQYF
cdr3_nt: TGCGCCAGCAGATATAGCGGTCTAGAGGACGAGCAGTACTTC
v_call: TRBV5-1
j_call: TRBJ2-7
d_call: NA
clone_size: many
cdr3_length: 14

cdr3_aa: CASSQVTGAYEQYF
cdr3_nt: TGCGCAAGCAGCCAAGTGACAGGCGCCTACGAGCAGTACTTC
v_call: TRBV4-1
j_call: TRBJ2-7
d_call: NA
clone_size: NA
cdr3_length: 14

cdr3_aa: CSARDRGPTNQPQHF
cdr3_nt: TGCAGTGCTAGAGATCGGGGACCGACCAATCAGCCCCAGCATTTT
v_call: TRBV20-1
j_call: TRBJ1-5
d_call: NA
clone_size: NA
cdr3_length: 15

cdr3_aa: CASLGETGGKDTQYF
cdr3_nt: TGTGCCAGCTTGGGAGAAACAGGGGGCAAAGATACGCAGTATTTT
v_call: TRBV5-5
j_call: TRBJ2-3
d_call: TRBD1
clone_size: NA
cdr3_length: 15

cdr3_aa: CSARSSPDEAFF
cdr3_nt: TGCAGTGCTAGGAGCAGCCCGGACGAAGCTTTCTTT
v_call: TRBV20-1
j_call: TRBJ1-1
d_call: NA
clone_size: NA
cdr3_length: 12

cdr3_aa: CAISLPGDQTDEQFF
cdr3_nt: TGTGCCATCAGTCTACCGGGAGATCAAACGGATGAGCAGTTCTTC
v_call: TRBV10-3
j_call: TRBJ2-1
d_call: NA
clone_size: few
cdr3_length: 15

cdr3_aa: CSARALAGGSYNEQFF
cdr3_nt: TGCAGTGCTAGAGCCCTAGCGGGAGGCTCCTACAATGAGCAGTTCTTC
v_call: TRBV20-1
j_call: TRBJ2-1
d_call: TRBD2
clone_size: many
cdr3_length: 16

cdr3_aa: CASSFTGGWNYYGYTF
cdr3_nt: TGTGCCAGCAGCTTTACAGGGGGCTGGAATTACTATGGCTACACCTTC
v_call: TRBV7-3
j_call: TRBJ1-2
d_call: TRBD1
clone_size: NA
cdr3_length: 16

cdr3_aa: CASSLAGTGSYGYTF
cdr3_nt: TGCGCCAGCAGCTTGGCCGGGACAGGTTCCTATGGCTACACCTTC
v_call: TRBV5-1
j_call: TRBJ1-2
d_call: TRBD1
clone_size: NA
cdr3_length: 15

cdr3_aa: CASIPTSGFFEQYF
cdr3_nt: TGTGCCAGCATACCGACTAGCGGGTTCTTCGAGCAGTACTTC
v_call: TRBV28
j_call: TRBJ2-7
d_call: TRBD2
clone_size: many
cdr3_length: 14

cdr3_aa: CASRPGTSGGEQFF
cdr3_nt: TGTGCCAGCAGGCCTGGGACTAGCGGGGGTGAGCAGTTCTTC
v_call: TRBV11-2
j_call: TRBJ2-1
d_call: TRBD2
clone_size: NA
cdr3_length: 14

cdr3_aa: CASRRGFEQYF
cdr3_nt: TGTGCCAGCAGGCGTGGGTTCGAGCAGTACTTC
v_call: TRBV28
j_call: TRBJ2-7
d_call: NA
clone_size: NA
cdr3_length: 11

cdr3_aa: CSVGQGDYGYTF
cdr3_nt: TGCAGTGTGGGCCAGGGCGACTATGGCTACACCTTC
v_call: TRBV20-1
j_call: TRBJ1-2
d_call: NA
clone_size: many
cdr3_length: 12

cdr3_aa: CAWSAGLAANEQFF
cdr3_nt: TGTGCCTGGAGTGCGGGACTAGCTGCGAATGAGCAGTTCTTC
v_call: TRBV30
j_call: TRBJ2-1
d_call: TRBD2
clone_size: few
cdr3_length: 14

cdr3_aa: CSARAGGPINEQFF
cdr3_nt: TGCAGTGCCCGAGCGGGAGGGCCAATCAATGAGCAGTTCTTC
v_call: TRBV20-1
j_call: TRBJ2-1
d_call: TRBD2
clone_size: NA
cdr3_length: 14

cdr3_aa: CASSSGQGYIQYF
cdr3_nt: TGTGCCAGCAGTTCGGGTCAGGGGTACATTCAGTACTTC
v_call: TRBV12-3/TRBV12-4
j_call: TRBJ2-4
d_call: NA
clone_size: NA
cdr3_length: 13

cdr3_aa: CASSQAGGNYGYTF
cdr3_nt: TGCGCCAGCAGCCAAGCTGGGGGGAACTATGGCTACACCTTC
v_call: TRBV4-3
j_call: TRBJ1-2
d_call: NA
clone_size: few
cdr3_length: 14

cdr3_aa: CASSSRDIRKNGYTF
cdr3_nt: TGTGCCAGCAGTTCCCGGGACATACGGAAGAATGGCTACACCTTC
v_call: TRBV6-5
j_call: TRBJ1-2
d_call: NA
clone_size: NA
cdr3_length: 15

cdr3_aa: CASSYSGGAGEKLFF
cdr3_nt: TGTGCCAGCAGTTACTCAGGGGGCGCAGGGGAAAAACTGTTTTTT
v_call: TRBV6-5
j_call: TRBJ1-4
d_call: TRBD1
clone_size: NA
cdr3_length: 15

cdr3_aa: CASSVGGQGLSDTQYF
cdr3_nt: TGTGCCAGCAGCGTAGGAGGACAGGGATTATCAGATACGCAGTATTTT
v_call: TRBV9
j_call: TRBJ2-3
d_call: TRBD1
clone_size: NA
cdr3_length: 16

cdr3_aa: CAWSPFRGASQETQYF
cdr3_nt: TGTGCCTGGAGTCCCTTCCGAGGGGCCTCACAAGAGACCCAGTACTTC
v_call: TRBV30
j_call: TRBJ2-5
d_call: NA
clone_size: NA
cdr3_length: 16

cdr3_aa: CSVAGLQETQYF
cdr3_nt: TGCAGCGTTGCGGGCCTCCAAGAGACCCAGTACTTC
v_call: TRBV29-1
j_call: TRBJ2-5
d_call: NA
clone_size: NA
cdr3_length: 12

cdr3_aa: CASTLEGGREETQYF
cdr3_nt: TGTGCCAGCACCCTCGAGGGGGGGCGCGAAGAGACCCAGTACTTC
v_call: TRBV2
j_call: TRBJ2-5
d_call: NA
clone_size: many
cdr3_length: 15

cdr3_aa: CASSLDLAASTDTQYF
cdr3_nt: TGCGCCAGCAGCTTGGACCTAGCTGCTAGCACAGATACGCAGTATTTT
v_call: TRBV5-1
j_call: TRBJ2-3
d_call: NA
clone_size: few
cdr3_length: 16

cdr3_aa: CASRAGTSGIEQYF
cdr3_nt: TGTGCCAGCAGAGCCGGGACTAGCGGGATCGAGCAGTACTTC
v_call: TRBV6-1
j_call: TRBJ2-7
d_call: TRBD2
clone_size: NA
cdr3_length: 14

cdr3_aa: CSARDQRRGLYNEQFF
cdr3_nt: TGCAGTGCTAGAGATCAGCGGCGGGGATTATACAATGAGCAGTTCTTC
v_call: TRBV20-1
j_call: TRBJ2-1
d_call: NA
clone_size: few
cdr3_length: 16

cdr3_aa: CSATDREYEQYF
cdr3_nt: TGCAGTGCTACGGACAGGGAGTACGAGCAGTACTTC
v_call: TRBV20-1
j_call: TRBJ2-7
d_call: TRBD1
clone_size: few
cdr3_length: 12

cdr3_aa: CASSVTSGYVGTGELFF
cdr3_nt: TGTGCCAGCAGCGTGACTAGCGGGTACGTCGGCACCGGGGAGCTGTTTTTT
v_call: TRBV7-2
j_call: TRBJ2-2
d_call: TRBD2
clone_size: NA
cdr3_length: 17

cdr3_aa: CSARSGRAREQFF
cdr3_nt: TGCAGTGCTAGAAGCGGGAGGGCCAGGGAGCAGTTCTTC
v_call: TRBV20-1
j_call: TRBJ2-1
d_call: TRBD2
clone_size: NA
cdr3_length: 13

cdr3_aa: CASSQPIESGEQYF
cdr3_nt: TGTGCCAGCAGCCAACCGATTGAATCGGGCGAGCAGTACTTC
v_call: TRBV4-2
j_call: TRBJ2-7
d_call: NA
clone_size: NA
cdr3_length: 14

cdr3_aa: CASSQTSGRTDTQYF
cdr3_nt: TGTGCCAGCAGCCAGACTAGCGGGAGAACAGATACGCAGTATTTT
v_call: TRBV6-1
j_call: TRBJ2-3
d_call: TRBD2
clone_size: NA
cdr3_length: 15

cdr3_aa: CASSQVQGREINRKNIQYF
cdr3_nt: TGTGCCAGCAGCCAAGTTCAAGGGAGGGAGATCAACCGCAAAAACATTCAGTACTTC
v_call: TRBV14
j_call: TRBJ2-4
d_call: TRBD2
clone_size: NA
cdr3_length: 19

cdr3_aa: CASSQLATSFYEQFF
cdr3_nt: TGTGCCAGCAGTCAACTAGCGACAAGCTTTTATGAGCAGTTCTTC
v_call: TRBV6-1
j_call: TRBJ2-1
d_call: TRBD2
clone_size: many
cdr3_length: 15

cdr3_aa: CASSSAGSRGHDTQYF
cdr3_nt: TGTGCCAGCAGCTCCGCCGGTTCAAGAGGTCACGATACGCAGTATTTT
v_call: TRBV5-6
j_call: TRBJ2-3
d_call: NA
clone_size: few
cdr3_length: 16

cdr3_aa: CAWSAGTGGTNEQFF
cdr3_nt: TGTGCCTGGAGTGCAGGGACAGGGGGAACGAATGAGCAGTTCTTC
v_call: TRBV30
j_call: TRBJ2-1
d_call: TRBD1
clone_size: NA
cdr3_length: 15

cdr3_aa: CASSFSESTTNEQFF
cdr3_nt: TGTGCCAGCAGCTTCTCGGAGTCGACCACAAATGAGCAGTTCTTC
v_call: TRBV7-9
j_call: TRBJ2-1
d_call: NA
clone_size: many
cdr3_length: 15